This T cell receptor (beta chain) was profiled in a study of shared clonotypes between healthy human individuals. The assay was immunoSEQ multiplex PCR, and TCRdb's table has in-frame clones only and misses some. The repertoire holds about 500,000 clones, with 70% to 80% as singletons. Trimming left V 8 bases short and J 4 bases short, with 12 bases between. The CDR3 contains 13 residues. Per germline, CDR1 SGHAT and CDR2 FQNNGV. With regard to this clone: As yet, its antigen is unknown.

Study-wide results and limits: The represented genetic and exposure-history diversity was limited by the small number of donors.

The sequenced sample was PBMCs. The TCR comes from a woman in her forties in good health. Some clones in this sample may be carry-over from other donors' samples. The chain recombines TRBV11-2 with TRBJ1-5, with D maybe TRBD1 (6 bases). In DNA form, the CDR3 reads TGTGCCAGCTCGACAGGCCATAATCAGCCCCAGCATTTT. Residues: CASSTGHNQPQHF.